This passage covers 32 T cell receptor beta chains from one sample sequenced in a study of T cells in Graves' hyperthyroidism and ophthalmopathy. From RNA transcripts, TCR beta CDR3 regions were amplified. Researchers ran a first-round RT-PCR on the TCR CDR3 using the HTBI primer set. MiXCR, applied by TCRdb to the multiplex PCR reads, yields one record per CDR3 protein. The table includes about 740,000 distinct CDR3 sequences, 13% to 15% detected once. Sequencing was performed on blood. The receptors originated from a woman aged 18-29 years with Graves' hyperthyroidism.

This clonotype was detected only a few times. V gene TRBV6-2 or TRBV6-3 combines with J gene TRBJ2-2; D uncertain. This CDR3 contains 13 residues. Trimming removed 5 bases from V and 6 bases from J, with 10 bases in between. CDR1 and CDR2 (germline): MNHEY, SVGEGT. DNA for the CDR3: TGTGCCAGCAGTAGGCCCTCGGCCGGGGAGCTGTTTTTT. This encodes CASSRPSAGELFF.

The sample holds a few counts of this clonotype. Being one base from a much bigger clone, this may be a read error. The final CDR3 position lacks the conserved phenylalanine or tryptophan, pointing to a likely read error. The rearrangement links TRBV30 to TRBJ1-1; D perhaps matches TRBD1 (5 bases). Trimming removed 5 bases from V and 1 base from J, with 8 bases in between. This CDR3 comprises 12 residues. The germline V gene encodes CDR1 GTSNPN and CDR2 SVGIG (reference sequence). The CDR3, as DNA: TGTGCCTGGGGGGCGGAGAACACTGAAGCTTTCTTA. Translation gives CAWGAENTEAFL.

The V call is TRBV20-1, the J call TRBJ2-7; 10 bases are a match to TRBD2. CDR1 DFQATT and CDR2 SNEGSKA come from the germline V gene (reference sequence). The junction had 6 bases not matched to a gene; V was cut back by 0 bases and J by 4 bases. This CDR3 spans 15 amino acids. The CDR3 loop is CSARDLASGSYEQYF. CDR3 sequence (DNA): TGCAGTGCTAGAGATCTGGCTAGCGGGAGTTACGAGCAGTACTTC.

This clonotype has ten or more counts. The J gene is TRBJ2-1, the V gene TRBV6-2 or TRBV6-3; D perhaps matches TRBD2 (5 bases). The CDR3 has 14 residues. V was pared by 5 bases and J by 10 bases, with 18 bases between. Germline V lookup: CDR1 MNHEY, CDR2 SVGEGT. The CDR3 protein is CASSLGGSVDEQFF. CDR3 sequence (DNA): TGTGCCAGCAGTCTCGGAGGTAGCGTGGACGAGCAGTTCTTC.

The chain has TRBV4-3 and TRBJ2-5; tentatively, D is TRBD1 (7 bases). The V gene's germline CDR1 is LGHNA and CDR2 YSLEER. Trimming cost V 1 base and J 2 bases, with 17 bases left between them. The CDR3 has 17 residues. The CDR3 protein is CASSQVPHRGLQETQYF. The CDR3 DNA sequence: TGCGCCAGCAGCCAAGTACCCCACAGGGGACTGCAAGAGACCCAGTACTTC.

Comment on this clonotype: The junction shows a germline mismatch at one end, possibly a read error. The chain joins TRBV7-2 to TRBJ2-5; D may match TRBD1 or TRBD2 (5 bases each). The length of the CDR3 is 16 residues. Looked up from germline, CDR1 is SGHTA and CDR2 is FQGNSA. The CDR3 sequence is CVSSLASTGGWETQYF. The DNA for the CDR3 is TGTGTCAGCAGCTTAGCAAGTACAGGCGGGTGGGAGACCCAGTACTTC.

There are a few counts of this clonotype. The V and J genes are TRBV15 and TRBJ1-5, with 9 bases fitting TRBD1. V dropped 0 bases and J dropped 9; count of bases not matched to a gene: 6. Germline CDR1 and CDR2: LNHNV and YYDKDF (reference sequence). The CDR3 extends over 15 amino acids. The CDR3 region has the DNA TGTGCCACCAGCAGAGAGACAGGGGGTATTGGGCCCCAGCATTTT. Translating gives CATSRETGGIGPQHF.

The chain couples TRBV12-3 or TRBV12-4 to TRBJ2-7, with 9 bases identical to TRBD2. The CDR3 loop spans 17 amino acids. Trimming took 4 bases from V and 6 from J; bases not matched to a gene: 16. The CDR3 bases are TGTGCCAGCAGTTCGCCTGACTGGGTAGCGGGAGCCGTCGAGCAGTACTTC. Protein product: CASSSPDWVAGAVEQYF.

This clonotype was seen many times. V gene TRBV29-1 combines with J gene TRBJ1-2; 7 positions match TRBD1. This CDR3 region has 13 residues. CDR1 is SQVTM and CDR2 is ANQGSEA in the germline V gene. V shed 7 bases and J 8 bases; nucleotides not matched to a gene: 13. The CDR3 loop is CSAVGQPRRGYTF. CDR3 in DNA: TGCAGCGCTGTGGGACAGCCCAGGAGGGGCTACACCTTC.

The table lists this clonotype with a few counts. The rearrangement links TRBV7-9 to TRBJ2-1; 10 nucleotides agree with TRBD2. Germline V CDR1 and CDR2: SEHNR, FQNEAQ (reference sequence). This CDR3 comprises 16 residues. V trimming: 5 bases; J trimming: 9 bases; junction bases outside the gene matches: 13. DNA for the CDR3: TGTGCCAGCAGCACAGGACTAGCGGAGCTCCACGGTGAGCAGTTCTTC. Its translation: CASSTGLAELHGEQFF.

This clonotype was counted only a few times. The CDR3 here is CSASRTGGQSYNEQFF. CDR3 nucleotides: TGCAGTGCTAGCCGAACAGGGGGCCAATCTTACAATGAGCAGTTCTTC. This chain connects TRBV20-1 to TRBJ2-1; TRBD1 aligns across 9 bases. The CDR3 runs to 16 residues. Germline-derived CDR1 and CDR2 are DFQATT and SNEGSKA (reference sequence). V lost 3 bases, J lost 4 bases, and 10 bases stayed unmatched.

In the case of this clonotype: This could be a read error, since a much larger clone is one nucleotide away. The rearrangement joins TRBV7-3 to TRBJ2-5, with D perhaps given as TRBD1 or TRBD2 (5 bases each). The CDR3 is 14 residues long. The germline gives CDR1 SGHTA, CDR2 FQGTGA. The CDR3 coding sequence is TGTGCCAGCAGCTTAACGGGGGTAGGGGAGATCCAGTACTTC. Amino acid sequence: CASSLTGVGEIQYF. The full variable domain, its missing parts supplied by reference TRBV7-3 and TRBJ2-5, is GAGVSQTPSNKVTEKGKYVELRCDPISGHTALYWYRQSLGQGPEFLIYFQGTGAADDSGLPNDRFFAVRPEGSVSTLKIQRTERGDSAVYLCASSLTGVGEIQYFGPGTRLLVL.

This clonotype was counted at least ten times. This chain connects TRBV7-2 to TRBJ2-3; TRBD2 matches at 16 bases. Germline V lookup: CDR1 SGHTA, CDR2 FQGNSA. The CDR3 has 20 amino acids. The V gene end was trimmed by 4 bases and the J gene end by 3 bases; junction bases not matched to a gene: 13. This CDR3 is CASSSPTGGTSGRGTDTQYF. The DNA for the CDR3 is TGTGCCAGCAGCTCTCCGACAGGGGGGACTAGCGGGAGGGGAACAGATACGCAGTATTTT.

In its sample, this clonotype was seen a few times. The chain couples TRBV7-8 to TRBJ2-7, with D perhaps TRBD2 (6 bases). Germline V lookup: CDR1 SGHVS, CDR2 FQNEAQ. V dropped 2 bases and J dropped 6 bases, with 17 bases sitting between them. The CDR3 has 15 amino acids. CDR3 in amino acids: CASSLRAGRAVEQYF. The CDR3, as DNA: TGTGCCAGCAGCTTAAGGGCGGGAAGGGCTGTCGAGCAGTACTTC. Full variable domain (outside the CDR3, taken from reference TRBV7-8 and TRBJ2-7): GAGVSQSPRYKVAKRGQDVALRCDPISGHVSLFWYQQALGQGPEFLTYFQNEAQLDKSGLPSDRFFAERPEGSVSTLKIQRTQQEDSAVYLCASSLRAGRAVEQYFGPGTRLTVT.

This clonotype was seen a few times. J is TRBJ1-1 and V is TRBV5-4; 7 nucleotides agree with TRBD1. Germline V gene lookup returns CDR1 SGHNT and CDR2 YYREEE (reference sequence). V shed 0 bases and J 0 bases; nucleotides not matched to a gene: 5. The CDR3 spans 16 residues. The CDR3 sequence: CASSLEQGVLNTEAFF. In nucleotides, the CDR3 is TGTGCCAGCAGCTTGGAGCAGGGGGTCCTGAACACTGAAGCTTTCTTT. Full variable domain (outside the CDR3, taken from reference TRBV5-4 and TRBJ1-1): ETGVTQSPTHLIKTRGQQVTLRCSSQSGHNTVSWYQQALGQGPQFIFQYYREEENGRGNFPPRFSGLQFPNYSSELNVNALELDDSALYLCASSLEQGVLNTEAFFGQGTRLTVV.

V and J are TRBV12-3 or TRBV12-4 and TRBJ1-5, with D possibly being TRBD1 (5 bases). The V and J ends lost 3 bases and 1 base respectively, with 19 bases between them. The CDR3 has 18 amino acids. DNA for the CDR3: TGTGCCAGCAGTTTGTGGCAGGGAGGTCAATCGAGCAATCAGCCCCAGCATTTT. Its protein product is CASSLWQGGQSSNQPQHF.

This clonotype was seen many times. The chain recombines TRBV6-2 or TRBV6-3 with TRBJ2-7; 8 bases are shared with TRBD2. This CDR3 contains 14 residues. In germline, CDR1 is MNHEY, CDR2 SVGEGT. Losses at the gene ends were 5 bases for V and 1 base for J; bases not matched to a gene: 4. The chain's CDR3 is CASSRLAMSYEQYF. In DNA, the CDR3 is TGTGCCAGCAGTCGACTAGCGATGTCCTACGAGCAGTACTTC.

The chain joins TRBV12-3 or TRBV12-4 to TRBJ2-3; 8 bases agree with TRBD1. Unmatched junction bases numbered 9, after V lost 6 bases and J lost 10 bases. This CDR3 spans 13 amino acids. The CDR3 loop reads CASSYRQGSPQYF. The DNA of the CDR3 is TGTGCCAGCAGCTACCGACAGGGGAGTCCGCAGTATTTT.

In this sample, this clonotype turned up once. CDR3 sequence: CASSYSSGFSTDTQYF. CDR3 nucleotide sequence: TGTGCCAGCAGTTACTCGTCAGGCTTTAGCACAGATACGCAGTATTTT. The chain carries TRBV6-2 or TRBV6-3 and TRBJ2-3, with D uncertain. V dropped 0 bases and J dropped 0 bases, with 10 bases sitting between them. CDR1 MNHEY and CDR2 SVGEGT come from the germline V gene. The CDR3 consists of 16 residues.

In this sample, this clonotype turned up once. The rearrangement uses TRBV19 and TRBJ2-3; TRBD2 matches at 8 bases. The CDR3 length is 15 residues. The V and J ends lost 7 bases and 1 base, in that order; junction bases with no gene match: 7. Looked up from germline, CDR1 is LNHDA and CDR2 is SQIVND (reference sequence). The CDR3 nucleotides read TGTGCCAGTATTCCGCGGCGGGAGGGCACAGATACGCAGTATTTT. Its protein product is CASIPRREGTDTQYF.

The chain links TRBV29-1 to TRBJ2-7; D tentatively reads TRBD1 or TRBD2 (5 bases each). CDR3 length: 11 amino acids. Germline-derived CDR1 and CDR2 are SQVTM and ANQGSEA. V lost 5 bases and J lost 7, with 12 bases in between. The CDR3 coding sequence is TGCAGCGTTCTTAGGGACGGGGAGCAGTACTTC. The encoded protein is CSVLRDGEQYF.

In this sample, this clonotype turned up many times. V is TRBV28 and J is TRBJ2-1; a possible D gene is TRBD2 (7 bases). V was pared by 3 bases and J by 10 bases, with 13 bases between. Per germline, CDR1 MDHEN and CDR2 SYDVKM. The CDR3 is made up of 13 amino acids. CDR3 region: CASSFGGRYEQFF. Here the CDR3 DNA reads TGTGCCAGCAGTTTCGGGGGGCGGTACGAGCAGTTCTTC.

The rearrangement links TRBV7-3 to TRBJ2-5; D tentatively fits TRBD1 or TRBD2 (5 bases each). The CDR3 loop spans 14 amino acids. Germline-derived CDR1 and CDR2 are SGHTA and FQGTGA. Between the trimmed V and J ends, which lost 5 bases and 4 bases, there was a span of 14 bases. The CDR3 nucleotides are TGTGCCAGCAGCCCCAAGGGGAGAGGAGAGACCCAGTACTTC. Protein: CASSPKGRGETQYF.

The rearrangement links TRBV7-2 to TRBJ2-1; 8 positions match TRBD2. This CDR3 spans 15 amino acids. Germline CDR1 is SGHTA and CDR2 is FQGNSA. J lost 7 bases, V lost 5 bases, and 10 bases had no gene match. Here the CDR3 reads CASSTASGHINEQFF. The CDR3 bases are TGTGCCAGCAGCACCGCTAGCGGGCACATTAATGAGCAGTTCTTC.

This clonotype has only a few counts. The rearrangement links TRBV14 to TRBJ2-1; 12 nucleotides match TRBD2. This CDR3 is 18 amino acids long. V lost 0 bases and J lost 2; bases outside the gene matches: 5. Per germline, CDR1 SGHDN and CDR2 FVKESK. The CDR3 sequence is CASSQDRASGRAYNEQFF. For the CDR3, the DNA is TGTGCCAGCAGCCAAGATAGGGCTAGCGGGAGGGCCTACAATGAGCAGTTCTTC.

This clonotype was seen a handful of times. The chain uses TRBV20-1 and TRBJ2-1, with 8 bases lining up with TRBD2. After removal of 0 bases from V and 8 bases from J, the junction contained 12 bases not matched to a gene. The germline CDR1 and CDR2 sequences are DFQATT and SNEGSKA (reference sequence). The CDR3 has 16 amino acids. CDR3 coding DNA: TGCAGTGCTAGAGATATCCTAGCGGGCCTCCCCGATGAGCAGTTCTTC. Its translation is CSARDILAGLPDEQFF.

This clonotype was seen at least ten times. This rearrangement joins TRBV20-1 to TRBJ2-3; D remains unclear. Germline CDR1 DFQATT, CDR2 SNEGSKA (reference sequence). Between the trimmed V and J ends, which lost 6 bases and 0 bases, there was a span of 7 bases. The CDR3 is 12 residues long. This CDR3 reads CSAPRSTDTQYF. The CDR3 region has the DNA TGCAGTGCCCCTCGGAGCACAGATACGCAGTATTTT.

The chain employs TRBV5-1 and TRBJ2-3; D may be TRBD1 (6 bases). This CDR3 spans 15 amino acids. Germline values: CDR1 SGHRS, CDR2 YFSETQ. V shed 2 bases and J shed 2 bases, with 12 bases lying between them. Here the CDR3 DNA reads TGCGCCAGCAGCTTTGAGGACAGCCACACAGATACGCAGTATTTT. Protein product: CASSFEDSHTDTQYF.

This clonotype was picked up many times. J is TRBJ2-1 and V is TRBV2; 9 nucleotides align to TRBD2. The CDR3 contains 22 residues. The V and J ends lost 6 bases and 6 bases, in that order; junction bases with no gene match: 30. From germline, CDR1 is SNHLY and CDR2 FYNNEI. Written as DNA, the CDR3 is TGTGCCAGCAGCCTAGAGGCAGGGAGCATCTTTGTTTTGCGGGAGGGGGTCAATGAGCAGTTCTTC. This gives the protein CASSLEAGSIFVLREGVNEQFF.

This clonotype was counted a few times. The gene calls are TRBV19 and TRBJ1-5; unclear D gene. This CDR3 has 15 residues. Germline CDR1 LNHDA, CDR2 SQIVND (reference sequence). V was shortened by 3 bases and J by 1 base, with 10 bases between the two germline ends. The chain's CDR3 is CASSIVGYSNQPQHF. DNA for the CDR3: TGTGCCAGTAGTATTGTAGGGTACAGCAATCAGCCCCAGCATTTT.

This clonotype was observed at least ten times. The chain is built from TRBV30 and TRBJ2-7; D gene ambiguous. The V gene's germline CDR1 is GTSNPN and CDR2 SVGIG (reference sequence). Trimming removed 3 bases from V and 3 bases from J, with 6 bases in between. The CDR3 is made up of 11 amino acids. The CDR3 region is CAWSTVYEQYF. The CDR3 DNA follows: TGTGCCTGGAGCACAGTCTACGAGCAGTACTTC.

V usage is TRBV9 and J usage is TRBJ1-1, with D possibly TRBD1 on 6 matching bases. Germline CDR1 and CDR2: SGDLS and YYNGEE. V lost 0 bases and J 8 bases, leaving 11 bases between the germline ends. This CDR3 contains 13 residues. The CDR3 DNA reads TGTGCCAGCAGCGTAGTAGGGGGGGCCGAAGCTTTCTTT. Its protein is CASSVVGGAEAFF.